This entry is about one T cell receptor (beta chain). CDR3 length: 15 amino acids. Germline V gene sequence: CDR1 SNHLY, CDR2 FYNNEI. Unmatched junction bases numbered 4, after V lost 5 bases and J lost 2 bases. This record comes from a study of blood T cell repertoires in COVID-19. The wider study: Sources were T cells, B-cell-depleted T cells, or PBMCs; the material itself was cDNA or gDNA.

The authors' processing: The assay estimated nucleated cells by amplifying reference gene primers. Some clones are missing from TCRdb's copy, which holds only in-frame ones; the method was immunoSEQ multiplex PCR. From that table come the V and J calls and clone size; the DNA was used to work out D and trimming. Of roughly 390,000 clones detected, more than 75% appear once; the ten largest clones hold roughly 10%. Source material: peripheral blood. This TCR came from a woman in her 30s with COVID-19, enrolled during active disease. This sequence joins TRBV2 and TRBJ2-3, with TRBD1 matching over 10 bases. The CDR3 DNA reads TGTGCCAGCAGTAGGGACAGGGGAAACACAGATACGCAGTATTTT. This translates into CASSRDRGNTDTQYF.